The source of this TCR beta chain is a study of shared clonotypes between healthy human individuals. Assay: immunoSEQ multiplex PCR; the TCRdb copy retains only in-frame clones and omits some. Seen here are about 980,000 clones, less than 85% observed once, and the top ten hold about 1.5%. V lost 3 bases, J lost 0 bases, and 9 bases lay in between. Germline CDR1 reads GTSNPN; CDR2 reads SVGIG (reference sequence). The CDR3 runs 15 residues. The specimen was memory CD4+ T cells sorted from blood. Subset described: CD45RA-negative fraction. This clonotype was obtained from a man in his late teens or twenties in good health. The rearrangement uses TRBV30 and TRBJ2-6; the D is unclear. The CDR3 DNA sequence: TGTGCCTGGAGCCTTTTTGGCTCTGGGGCCAACGTCCTGACTTTC. Its protein product is CAWSLFGSGANVLTF.